This T cell receptor beta chain was obtained from a study of blood T cell repertoires in COVID-19. This CDR3 is 17 amino acids long. Trimming took 4 bases from V and 4 from J; bases not matched to a gene: 9. CDR1 and CDR2 from the germline V gene are SGHDT and YYEEEE. The protocol was immunoSEQ multiplex PCR, while the TCRdb copy is restricted to in-frame clones and leaves out a portion. The table has 200,000 to 300,000 clones, 81% seen once. The chain uses TRBV5-6 and TRBJ2-1; 12 bases map to TRBD2. This receptor was identified in an elderly woman with COVID-19, enrolled during active disease. Material: peripheral blood. The CDR3 sequence: CASSALAGGPFYNEQFF. The CDR3, as DNA: TGTGCCAGCAGCGCACTAGCGGGGGGACCCTTTTACAATGAGCAGTTCTTC.